This T cell receptor (beta chain) was recorded in a study of CD8+ T cells in alopecia areata (dated by TCRdb to between 2017 and 2018). Study-level background: High-throughput TCRbeta sequencing was used to examine T cell clonal expansion in alopecia areata in both the C3H/HeJ mouse model and human patients. Scalp clonality was compared across normal scalp (n=4), patchy alopecia areata scalp (n=8), and alopecia totalis/universalis scalp (n=8). RNA came from the PAXgene miRNA kit for fixed scalp, the miRNeasy kit for PBMCs, and the RNeasy kit for mouse skin. immunoSEQ multiplex PCR using 35 Vbeta forward primers and 13 Jbeta reverse primers was used to amplify TCRbeta CDR3 regions. Human TCRbeta sequencing covered scalp tissue and sorted CD4+ and CD8+ peripheral blood T cells from patchy and totalis/universalis alopecia areata patients and healthy controls.

The library was made by the immunoSEQ multiplex PCR assay. RNA was extracted from all samples and reverse transcribed into cDNA as template for TCR sequencing. First-strand cDNA was synthesized using SuperScript III with a 2:1 mix of oligo-dT and random hexamers. A synthetic immune receptor repertoire was used to measure amplification bias, and any remaining bias was corrected computationally. Processing in the source paper ran as follows. Raw reads were preprocessed to remove errors, and CDR3 was defined according to IMGT conventions as the region from the conserved cysteine to phenylalanine. Clonality was computed by normalizing Shannon entropy by log2 of the number of productive unique TCRs and subtracting the result from 1. Whether each scalp clone was CD4 or CD8 was inferred by checking scalp TCRbeta sequences against the CD4 and CD8 repertoires from sorted blood. The table comes from immuneACCESS by way of TCRdb, which keeps in-frame sequences with V and J called. Part of the clones is missing from these tables; in studies checked, under half for an unresolved V gene and the rest for unknown reasons. D and trimming were read from the DNA, whereas the V and J calls and clone size are those reported in that table. The sample yields roughly 150,000 clones; about 54% were counted once. The ten most abundant clones make up over 4% of the sample.

The trim is 6 bases for V and 1 base for J, with a gap of 16 bases between the germline ends. From a lookup of the germline V gene, CDR1 and CDR2 are MNHEY and SVGAGI. Counted from cysteine to phenylalanine, this CDR3 has 15 amino acids. This entry keeps only the CDR3 DNA: 45 bases, framed from base 1. PBMCs were isolated by density centrifugation and stained for CD3, CD4 and CD8, and CD4+ and CD8+ T cells were sorted on a FACSAria. Unaffected controls provided scalp biopsies and blood samples. On the study overall, not on this receptor specifically: TCR sequences shared between patients were less clear than in mice, possibly partly because of HLA diversity in the patient population. Higher clonality and more expanded CD8+ clones were observed in lesional scalp than in normal scalp, particularly in alopecia totalis/universalis, a finding suggestive of antigenic drive. Scalp TCR repertoire analysis is complicated because resident alphabeta T cells in normal human skin are also sequenced, whereas mouse skin is dominated by gammadelta T cells.

This clone was picked up a small number of times. Its antigen has not been determined. No quality values exist for individual bases; no much larger clone is one base distant. This receptor was taken from a human donor in good health. Sample: CD4+ T cells sorted from blood. The chain is assembled from TRBV6-5 and TRBJ2-7, and TRBD1 may be the D gene, going by 5 matching bases. The CDR3 region has the sequence CASRPLRQISYEQYF. The DNA is as follows: TGTGCCAGCAGACCCCTCAGACAGATTTCCTACGAGCAGTACTTC.